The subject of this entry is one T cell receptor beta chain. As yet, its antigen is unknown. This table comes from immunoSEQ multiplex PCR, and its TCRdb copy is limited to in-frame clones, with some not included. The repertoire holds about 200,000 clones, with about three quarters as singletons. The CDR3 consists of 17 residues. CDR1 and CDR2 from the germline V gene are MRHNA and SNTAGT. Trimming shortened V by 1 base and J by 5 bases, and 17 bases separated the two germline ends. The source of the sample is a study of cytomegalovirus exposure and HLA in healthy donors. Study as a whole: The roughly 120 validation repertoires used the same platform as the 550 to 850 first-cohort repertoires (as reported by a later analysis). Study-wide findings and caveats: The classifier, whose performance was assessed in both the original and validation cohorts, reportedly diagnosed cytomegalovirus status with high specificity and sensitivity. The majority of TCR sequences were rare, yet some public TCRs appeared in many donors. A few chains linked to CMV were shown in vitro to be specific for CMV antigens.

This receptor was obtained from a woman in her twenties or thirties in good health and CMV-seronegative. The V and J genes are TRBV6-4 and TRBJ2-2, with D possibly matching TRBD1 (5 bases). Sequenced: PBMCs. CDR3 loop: CASSDYIQGMRTGELFF. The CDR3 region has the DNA TGTGCCAGCAGTGACTATATCCAGGGTATGCGTACCGGGGAGCTGTTTTTT.